This T cell receptor beta chain came from a study of tumor and adjacent non-tumor tissue in lung cancer. Study-wide context: Histology: 12 adenocarcinoma, a couple of squamous cell carcinoma, 1 small cell lung cancer. Whole-study results and caveats: Top 100 clones took a larger repertoire share in normal lung.

The library came from three nested PCR rounds adapted from ARM-PCR protocols. TCRdb passed the multiplex PCR reads through MiXCR, listing each CDR3 protein once. The sample records around 76,000 distinct CDR3 sequences, over 60% being singletons. In this sample, this clonotype turned up a few times. Its antigen is currently unknown. This sample's RNA came from whole unsorted tissue. Distant lung tissue was collected more than 3 cm away from the tumor edge. Newly diagnosed lung cancer patients had thoracic surgery in China, August–November 2014, without prior chemotherapy. The CDR3 totals 13 residues. Germline loops: CDR1 SQVTM, CDR2 ANQGSEA.

The sample consisted of distant non-tumor lung tissue. The chain employs TRBV29-1 and TRBJ2-5; D may be TRBD1 (6 bases). The clonotype was recovered from a man aged 65 to 79 with non-small cell lung cancer. Here the CDR3 reads CSVVDRFQEIQYF. Here the CDR3 DNA reads TGCAGTGTGGTCGACAGGTTCCAAGAGATACAGTACTTC.